This TCR beta chain originates from a study of resident and recirculating memory T cells in vitiligo listed by TCRdb under 2018. Study-wide context: The study took epidermis from shave biopsies of two lesional and two nonlesional sites, plus PBMCs, from each of a few stable vitiligo patients for TCR beta sequencing. Without any cell sorting, samples were homogenized immediately before genomic DNA was extracted using the Qiagen DNeasy Blood & Tissue Kit. The human TCR beta sequencing tested whether specific clones in lesional vitiligo skin differed from clones in nonlesional skin and blood. Points the paper makes about the study in general: TCR sequences were not found to be conserved across biopsy sites or patients, suggesting that different lesions are infiltrated by different T cell clones, a pattern described as private specificity. Mechanistic studies in the future are needed to assess how much the detected T cell clones and the human Trm pools versus Tcm pools each contribute. Overlap and correlation analysis found no significant repertoire overlap between any two biopsies, even biopsies from the same patient, apart from each lesion compared with itself. Clonality was not the same from one vitiligo lesion to another, and no unique dominant TCR clone turned up.

In the case of this clone: The antigen this receptor binds is unknown. No much larger clone exists at a distance of one base, and base qualities are not known.

The immunoSEQ hsTCRB kit was used to amplify TCR beta chains from the genomic DNA. The immunoSEQ service ran the sequencing of the TCR beta libraries on an Illumina MiSeq instrument. Turning to the authors' computational methods: Repertoire data were analyzed using the immunoSEQ Analyzer. As stored in TCRdb, this immuneACCESS dataset retains in-frame rearrangements with V and J assigned. A fraction of the clones does not appear; measured against another copy, unresolved V genes explain less than half of the discrepancy, and the remainder lacks a known reason. V, J and clone size are taken as reported in that table, and D and trimming were inferred from the DNA itself. Within this sample are 72,000 or so clones, with about 91% of them counted one time only. The ten largest clones represent approximately 5.4% of the sample. A patient's vitiligo counted as stable when the lesions had not changed at all during the previous 6 months. To count as stable, patients also needed to show no confetti depigmentation, which is a clinical sign of active vitiligo. Any patient who had received treatment in the previous three months was excluded. PBMCs were isolated from heparinized blood by Ficoll density gradient centrifugation and were subsequently flash-frozen.

The germline V and J ends show losses of 4 bases and 6 bases respectively, and no gene match explains 14 bases of the junction. The CDR3 has 17 amino acids, counting the end cysteine and phenylalanine. The read is trimmed to its CDR3 DNA, 51 bases read in frame from base 1. The germline V gene supplies CDR1 SGHTA and CDR2 FQGNSA. This clonotype was obtained from a male donor with vitiligo. Sequencing used blood. In this chain, TRBV7-2 is recombined with TRBJ2-2, with TRBD1 identical over 7 junction bases. Here the CDR3 is given as CASSYVFGTASSGELFF. DNA sequence: TGTGCCAGCAGCTACGTATTCGGGACAGCCTCTTCCGGGGAGCTGTTTTTT.